These 30 T cell receptor beta chains came from one sample sequenced in a study of blood T cell repertoires in COVID-19 (dated by TCRdb to between 2020 and 2021). Libraries were constructed by the immunoSEQ multiplex PCR assay. This immuneACCESS table, as held by TCRdb, lists in-frame sequences with V and J called but not all clones. Of the missing ones, under half trace to an unresolved V gene in checked studies; the others have no known cause. This sample comprises about 200,000 clones, about 86% of them detected only once. The ten most abundant clones make up approximately 6.2% of the sample. Sequenced input: peripheral blood. The receptor source for this set is a man between 60 and 75 years old who had recovered from COVID-19.

The chain has TRBV18 and TRBJ2-1; TRBD2 matches at 9 bases. The germline V gene has CDR1 KGHSH and CDR2 LQKENI. The CDR3 consists of 16 residues. Trimming cost V 1 base and J 4 bases; bases outside gene matches: 5. CDR3: CASSPRETSGYNEQFF. The CDR3 DNA reads TGTGCCAGCTCACCACGGGAGACTAGCGGTTACAATGAGCAGTTCTTC.

The chain has TRBV5-6 and TRBJ1-2, with 8 bases lining up with TRBD1. CDR3 length: 13 amino acids. In germline, CDR1 is SGHDT, CDR2 YYEEEE. The J segment lost 4 bases and the V segment lost 4 bases, leaving 3 bases of the junction unmatched. CDR3 sequence (DNA): TGTGCCAGCAGCCAGGGGGCGCCCTATGGCTACACCTTC. Its translation: CASSQGAPYGYTF.

The chain is built from TRBV28 and TRBJ2-1, with D uncertain. The V end was cut by 5 bases, the J end by 8 bases, with 10 bases between. Germline assignment: CDR1 MDHEN and CDR2 SYDVKM. This CDR3 is built from 12 residues. CDR3 DNA sequence: TGTGCCAGCAGTCCTCCGAGATATGAGCAGTTCTTC. Its translation is CASSPPRYEQFF. The complete variable domain, with remaining parts taken from reference TRBV28 and TRBJ2-1, reads DVKVTQSSRYLVKRTGEKVFLECVQDMDHENMFWYRQDPGLGLRLIYFSYDVKMKEKGDIPEGYSVSREKKERFSLILESASTNQTSMYLCASSPPRYEQFFGPGTRLTVL.

The J gene is TRBJ2-7, the V gene TRBV5-4; weak D call: TRBD1 (6 bases). The CDR3 is 14 amino acids. V was shortened by 0 bases and J by 0 bases, with 7 bases between the two germline ends. The germline gives CDR1 SGHNT, CDR2 YYREEE (reference sequence). The CDR3 sequence: CASSLDRASYEQYF. In nucleotides, the CDR3 is TGTGCCAGCAGCTTGGACAGGGCCTCCTACGAGCAGTACTTC.

V and J are TRBV24-1 and TRBJ2-7; 11 bases line up with TRBD2. J gave up 3 bases and V 3 bases, and 3 bases lay outside the gene matches. Per germline, CDR1 KGHDR and CDR2 SFDVKD. The CDR3 is 15 residues long. The CDR3 loop reads CATSDPGTSGYEQYF. The CDR3 coding sequence is TGTGCCACCAGTGATCCGGGGACTAGCGGCTACGAGCAGTACTTC.

This chain links TRBV18 with TRBJ2-3; 11 bases map to TRBD1. Germline assignment: CDR1 KGHSH and CDR2 LQKENI. Losses at the gene ends were 0 bases for V and 1 base for J; bases not matched to a gene: 6. The CDR3 runs to 18 residues. The CDR3 DNA reads as TGTGCCAGCTCACCACCGGGACAGGGGGTCCAGCGCACAGATACGCAGTATTTT. This encodes CASSPPGQGVQRTDTQYF.

The rearrangement uses TRBV5-1 and TRBJ2-3, with TRBD2 identical over 10 bases. CDR1 is SGHRS and CDR2 is YFSETQ in the germline V gene. CDR3 length: 16 amino acids. The trim removed 2 bases at V and 4 bases at J, leaving 7 bases unmatched. The DNA for the CDR3 is TGCGCCAGCAGCTTTCGAGCGGGACTAGCGCCAGATACGCAGTATTTT. It is translated as CASSFRAGLAPDTQYF.

The gene calls are TRBV7-9 and TRBJ2-7; no clear D gene. V gave up 5 bases and J gave up 2 bases, with 13 bases separating them. CDR1 SEHNR and CDR2 FQNEAQ come from the germline V gene (reference sequence). This CDR3 is 14 amino acids long. CDR3 sequence reads: CASSPTTPAYEQYF. CDR3 DNA: TGTGCCAGCAGCCCCACGACACCTGCCTACGAGCAGTACTTC.

The V gene is TRBV5-1, the J gene TRBJ2-1; the match to TRBD2 covers 11 bases. This CDR3 has 16 amino acids. The V gene end was trimmed by 3 bases and the J gene end by 6 bases; junction bases not matched to a gene: 8. Germline assignment: CDR1 SGHRS and CDR2 YFSETQ. The CDR3 is CASSSSGGNHVNEQFF. For the CDR3, the DNA is TGCGCCAGCAGCTCTAGCGGGGGGAATCATGTCAATGAGCAGTTCTTC. The full variable domain, completed using reference TRBV5-1 and TRBJ2-1, is KAGVTQTPRYLIKTRGQQVTLSCSPISGHRSVSWYQQTPGQGLQFLFEYFSETQRNKGNFPGRFSGRQFSNSRSEMNVSTLELGDSALYLCASSSSGGNHVNEQFFGPGTRLTVL.

The chain uses TRBV2 and TRBJ1-4; D unclear. The CDR3 sequence is 13 residues long. Per the germline V gene, CDR1 is SNHLY and CDR2 is FYNNEI. The ends were cut back, 7 bases at V and 4 bases at J, with 10 bases in the middle. The CDR3 loop is CASTGLGNEKLFF. The CDR3 DNA follows: TGTGCCAGCACTGGACTGGGTAATGAAAAACTGTTTTTT.

The CDR3 nucleotides are TGTGCCAGCAGTGAAAGGTCAGGGGGTAGCGGAACCGGGGAGCTGTTTTTT. This translates into CASSERSGGSGTGELFF. This rearrangement joins TRBV2 to TRBJ2-2; possibly TRBD1 for D (7 bases). The CDR3 sequence is 17 residues long. Germline V gives CDR1 SNHLY, CDR2 FYNNEI. The V and J ends lost 2 bases and 5 bases respectively, with 18 bases between them. Full variable domain (remainder filled in from reference TRBV2 and TRBJ2-2): EPEVTQTPSHQVTQMGQEVILRCVPISNHLYFYWYRQILGQKVEFLVSFYNNEISEKSEIFDDQFSVERPDGSNFTLKIRSTKLEDSAMYFCASSERSGGSGTGELFFGEGSRLTVL.

The chain is built from TRBV10-1 and TRBJ2-1; D gene ambiguous. The ends were cut back, 3 bases at V and 14 bases at J, with 14 bases in the middle. The germline CDR1 and CDR2 sequences are WNHNN and SYGVQD (reference sequence). The CDR3 totals 12 residues. CDR3 amino acids: CASSDRQVLKFF. The CDR3 DNA follows: TGCGCCAGCAGTGACCGCCAGGTTCTAAAGTTCTTC.

The rearrangement joins TRBV19 to TRBJ1-1; perhaps TRBD1 as D (5 bases). Germline V gene lookup returns CDR1 LNHDA and CDR2 SQIVND (reference sequence). With 5 bases removed from V and 3 bases from J, the gap between germline ends came to 10 bases. The CDR3 extends over 13 amino acids. The CDR3 region has the DNA TGTGCCAGTAGTTCCCAGGGCCACACTGAAGCTTTCTTT. Translating it yields CASSSQGHTEAFF.

The CDR3 region is CSATSSNTIYF. The CDR3 DNA sequence: TGCAGTGCTACCAGTTCAAACACCATATATTTT. The chain is built from TRBV20-1 and TRBJ1-3, with D unresolved. The CDR3 runs 11 residues. The V end was cut by 4 bases, the J end by 6 bases, with 7 bases between. Germline V gene data show CDR1 as DFQATT and CDR2 as SNEGSKA (reference sequence).

The chain links TRBV5-1 to TRBJ2-2, with TRBD2 matching 8 bases. CDR3 size: 14 residues. Germline-derived CDR1 and CDR2 are SGHRS and YFSETQ. Losses at the gene ends were 5 bases for V and 2 bases for J; bases not matched to a gene: 2. For the CDR3, the DNA is TGCGCCAGCAGTGCGGGAGGAAACACCGGGGAGCTGTTTTTT. This gives the protein CASSAGGNTGELFF.

V gene TRBV4-3 combines with J gene TRBJ2-1, with TRBD2 as a possible D gene (6 bases). Germline V lookup: CDR1 LGHNA, CDR2 YSLEER. This CDR3 has 16 amino acids. Between the trimmed V and J ends, which lost 0 bases and 5 bases, there was a span of 14 bases. The CDR3: CASSQDTTSLNNEQFF. DNA of the CDR3: TGCGCCAGCAGCCAAGATACGACTAGTCTAAACAATGAGCAGTTCTTC.

V usage is TRBV5-1 and J usage is TRBJ2-7; 8 nucleotides match TRBD1. V was pared by 0 bases and J by 3 bases, with 5 bases of the junction left unmatched. The germline gives CDR1 SGHRS, CDR2 YFSETQ. The CDR3 contains 15 residues. The CDR3 bases are TGCGCCAGCAGCTTGGGGCAGGGGGCGTTCTACGAGCAGTACTTC. It specifies CASSLGQGAFYEQYF. The full variable domain, rest sourced from reference TRBV5-1 and TRBJ2-7, is KAGVTQTPRYLIKTRGQQVTLSCSPISGHRSVSWYQQTPGQGLQFLFEYFSETQRNKGNFPGRFSGRQFSNSRSEMNVSTLELGDSALYLCASSLGQGAFYEQYFGPGTRLTVT.

This rearrangement joins TRBV5-1 to TRBJ2-7; 10 bases are shared with TRBD1. The CDR3 has 14 amino acids. Germline V CDR1 and CDR2: SGHRS, YFSETQ. Losses at the gene ends were 4 bases for V and 9 bases for J; bases not matched to a gene: 10. CDR3 DNA sequence: TGCGCCAGCAGCAGCGACAGGGGGCTAGGCGGGCAGTACTTC. This gives the protein CASSSDRGLGGQYF.

The CDR3 DNA sequence: TGCGCCAGCAGCCAAAGGGACAGGGGGTTTTTTGGCTACACCTTC. It yields the protein CASSQRDRGFFGYTF. The gene calls are TRBV4-3 and TRBJ1-2, with 11 positions matching TRBD1. The CDR3 contains 15 residues. CDR1 LGHNA and CDR2 YSLEER come from the germline V gene. Losses at the gene ends were 2 bases for V and 7 bases for J; bases not matched to a gene: 6.

The CDR3 DNA follows: TGTGCCAGCAGCGCGGGAACTCTGGGGGGAAACACCATATATTTT. The encoded protein is CASSAGTLGGNTIYF. The V call is TRBV9, the J call TRBJ1-3; the D is unclear. V dropped 3 bases and J dropped 4 bases, with 14 bases sitting between them. Germline V gene sequence: CDR1 SGDLS, CDR2 YYNGEE. This CDR3 region has 15 residues.

The chain combines TRBV19 with TRBJ2-5; the match to TRBD1 covers 7 bases. Per the germline V gene, CDR1 is LNHDA and CDR2 is SQIVND (reference sequence). The ends lost 3 bases at V and 5 bases at J; junction bases unmatched: 9. The CDR3 has 15 amino acids. In DNA form, the CDR3 reads TGTGCCAGTAGTATTGGGGCAGGGGGTCTGGAGACCCAGTACTTC. It is translated as CASSIGAGGLETQYF.

The V gene is TRBV28, the J gene TRBJ1-5; 9 bases match TRBD1. Germline trimming cut 6 bases from V and 2 bases from J; bases unmatched to any gene: 2. The CDR3 consists of 14 residues. Per the germline V gene, CDR1 is MDHEN and CDR2 is SYDVKM. The CDR3 bases are TGTGCCAGCAGCACAGGGGGCGGCAATCAGCCCCAGCATTTT. It translates to CASSTGGGNQPQHF.

The chain has TRBV3-1 (or the pseudogene TRBV3-2) and TRBJ1-1; D is possibly TRBD1 (6 bases). CDR1 LGHDT and CDR2 YNNKEL come from the germline V gene (reference sequence). The CDR3 is 15 residues long. Trimming shortened V by 6 bases and J by 5 bases, and 19 bases separated the two germline ends. The CDR3 loop reads CASRTFANRETEAFF. CDR3 DNA sequence: TGTGCCAGCAGGACCTTTGCGAACAGGGAGACTGAAGCTTTCTTT.

The chain joins TRBV4-2 to TRBJ2-1; TRBD2 matches at 13 bases. The trim removed 1 base at V and 4 bases at J, leaving 4 bases unmatched. Looked up from germline, CDR1 is LGHNA and CDR2 is YNFKEQ. CDR3 length: 17 residues. CDR3 in amino acids: CASSQGGTSGDYNEQFF. CDR3 coding DNA: TGTGCCAGCAGCCAAGGGGGGACTAGCGGGGATTACAATGAGCAGTTCTTC.

This rearrangement joins TRBV4-3 to TRBJ2-7, with TRBD1 matching 8 bases. Unmatched junction bases numbered 4, after V lost 0 bases and J lost 3 bases. This CDR3 has 15 residues. The germline CDR1 and CDR2 sequences are LGHNA and YSLEER. CDR3 coding DNA: TGCGCCAGCAGCCAAGATTGGACAGGGATCTACGAGCAGTACTTC. This codes for CASSQDWTGIYEQYF.

The V call is TRBV28, the J call TRBJ2-1; 8 bases agree with TRBD2. CDR1 is MDHEN and CDR2 is SYDVKM in the germline V gene. The V gene end was trimmed by 10 bases and the J gene end by 7 bases; junction bases not matched to a gene: 12. CDR3 size: 14 residues. CDR3 DNA: TGTGCCACCAGCGGGGGAGAAAAGTCAAATGAGCAGTTCTTC. Its protein product is CATSGGEKSNEQFF. Using reference TRBV28 and TRBJ2-1 for the parts outside the CDR3, the full variable domain is DVKVTQSSRYLVKRTGEKVFLECVQDMDHENMFWYRQDPGLGLRLIYFSYDVKMKEKGDIPEGYSVSREKKERFSLILESASTNQTSMYLCATSGGEKSNEQFFGPGTRLTVL.

V gene TRBV5-5 combines with J gene TRBJ2-7; weak D call: TRBD2 (5 bases). In germline, CDR1 is SGHKS, CDR2 YYEKEE (reference sequence). V lost 6 bases to trimming and J lost 2 bases, with 21 bases between them. This CDR3 comprises 16 residues. This CDR3 reads CASTLTPAGYPYEQYF. The DNA for the CDR3 is TGTGCCAGCACCCTGACGCCTGCGGGCTACCCCTACGAGCAGTACTTC.

The chain joins TRBV29-1 to TRBJ1-5, with D maybe TRBD1 (5 bases). Per the germline V gene, CDR1 is SQVTM and CDR2 is ANQGSEA. Trimming stripped 5 bases from V and 3 bases from J, with 14 bases between. The CDR3 contains 14 residues. The CDR3 loop reads CSVFRGTSNQPQHF. CDR3 coding DNA: TGCAGCGTTTTTAGGGGAACCTCCAATCAGCCCCAGCATTTT.

This chain joins TRBV5-5 and TRBJ1-5; TRBD1 matches 7 bases. The CDR3 has 16 residues. Germline CDR1 reads SGHKS; CDR2 reads YYEKEE (reference sequence). After removal of 3 bases from V and 2 bases from J, the junction contained 8 bases not matched to a gene. The DNA of the CDR3 is TGTGCCAGCAGCTCAGCGACAGGGTCGGGCAATCAGCCCCAGCATTTT. Translation gives CASSSATGSGNQPQHF.

The chain joins TRBV4-2 to TRBJ2-1, with 9 positions matching TRBD1. V lost 3 bases, J lost 8 bases, and 11 bases stayed unmatched. CDR1 and CDR2 from the germline V gene are LGHNA and YNFKEQ. The CDR3 length is 16 residues. CDR3 amino acids: CASSQPGTGLVHEQFF. The DNA for the CDR3 is TGTGCCAGCAGCCAGCCCGGGACAGGGCTTGTACATGAGCAGTTCTTC.